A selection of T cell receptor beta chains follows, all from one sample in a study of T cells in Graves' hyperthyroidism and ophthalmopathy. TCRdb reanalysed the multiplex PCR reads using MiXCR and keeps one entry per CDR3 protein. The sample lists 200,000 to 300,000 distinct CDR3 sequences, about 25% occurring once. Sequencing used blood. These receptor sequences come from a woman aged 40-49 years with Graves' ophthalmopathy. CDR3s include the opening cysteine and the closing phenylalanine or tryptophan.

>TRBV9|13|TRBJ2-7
CASSVEPSGEQYF
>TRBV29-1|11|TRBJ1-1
CSVGDRVEAFF
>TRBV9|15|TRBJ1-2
CASSVATGGNYGYTF
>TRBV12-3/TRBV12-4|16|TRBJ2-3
CASTGGLGLSSPKMYF
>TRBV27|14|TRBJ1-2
CASRPKRWGDGYTF
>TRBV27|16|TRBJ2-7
CASSAPDSGGSYEQYF
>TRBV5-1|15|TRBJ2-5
CASSPGTNQGETQYF
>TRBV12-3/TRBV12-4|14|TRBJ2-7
CASSWGLWAYEQYF
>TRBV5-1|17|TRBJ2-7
CASSLSPLAGGFNEQYF
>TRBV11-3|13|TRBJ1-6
CASSSKQGSPLHF
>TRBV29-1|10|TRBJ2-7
CSVLRYEQYF
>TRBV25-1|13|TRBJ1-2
CASSGLAHYGYTF
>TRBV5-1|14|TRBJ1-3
CASSVGTAGNTIYF
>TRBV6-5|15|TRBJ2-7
CASSVPTSGSYEQYF
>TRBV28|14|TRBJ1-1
CASTMGREETEAFF
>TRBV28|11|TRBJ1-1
CASSSLKGAFF
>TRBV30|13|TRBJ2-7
CAWSVGGAYEQYF
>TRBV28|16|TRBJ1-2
CASSPNDGGPNYGYTF
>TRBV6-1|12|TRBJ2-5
CASSEAGKTQYF
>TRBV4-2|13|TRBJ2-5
CASSQASAETQYF
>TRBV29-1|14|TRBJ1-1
CSVESRVENTEAFF
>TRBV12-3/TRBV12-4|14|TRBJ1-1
CASSLAQAPWRAFF
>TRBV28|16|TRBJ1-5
CASSFGGGNGNQPQHF
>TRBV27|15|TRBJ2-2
CASSSSGKNTGELFF